What follows describes a single T cell receptor beta chain. Its antigen is unidentified. The cohort excluded patients with autoimmune disease history or systemic immunosuppression. Data came from immunoSEQ multiplex PCR; TCRdb stores just in-frame clones and leaves some out. The repertoire consists of about 90,000 clones, with roughly 85% occurring once and the leading ten covering 0.2% to 0.25%. The data are from a study of OX40 agonist ivuxolimab in advanced cancers. At the level of the study: In three patients, partial responses were observed, one with hepatocellular carcinoma and two with cutaneous melanoma.

CDR3 length equals 10 residues. Germline CDR1 is MDHEN and CDR2 is SYDVKM. Overall study results and limits: Averaging showed that CD8+ T cells had more expanded clones than CD4+ did.

This rearrangement joins TRBV28 to TRBJ1-2; D gene ambiguous. The source material was CD4+ or CD8+ T cells sorted from blood, sampled in a trial of the OX40 agonist ivuxolimab. The clonotype was recovered from an adult with an advanced solid tumor such as melanoma, head and neck, liver or kidney cancer. CDR3: CATKGSGYTF. The DNA of the CDR3 is TGTGCTACCAAGGGATCTGGCTACACCTTC.